Below, 2 T cell receptor beta chains from the same sample are listed, as sequenced in a study of T cell changes during pregnancy in multiple sclerosis (dated by TCRdb to about 2019). The library was produced with the immunoSEQ multiplex PCR assay. TCRdb holds this immuneACCESS table with in-frame rearrangements only. Some clones are missing; in checked studies, unresolved V genes explain under half, and the rest has no known cause. This sample gives 50,000 to 65,000 clones in total; 90% of them show up just once. The top ten clones comprise approximately 6.5% of the sample. Sequences were derived from peripheral blood, sampled in the third trimester of pregnancy. The receptors derive from a female donor in good health, enrolled as a control in a pregnancy study.

The rearrangement uses TRBV30 and TRBJ1-5, with D hard to call. The CDR3 runs 14 residues. The germline gives CDR1 GTSNPN, CDR2 SVGIG (reference sequence). The V end lost 0 bases, the J end lost 9 bases, and 15 bases lay between the germline ends. The CDR3 region is CAWSVVSARGPQHF. CDR3 DNA sequence: TGTGCCTGGAGTGTGGTTTCGGCACGGGGGCCCCAGCATTTT.

The chain couples TRBV6-5 to TRBJ1-2; TRBD1 matches at 7 bases. This CDR3 is 13 amino acids long. Germline lookup yields CDR1 MNHEY and CDR2 SVGAGI. J was trimmed by 3 bases and V by 2 bases; bases with no gene match: 0. The CDR3 here is CASSYDRDYGYTF. The CDR3 DNA follows: TGTGCCAGCAGTTACGACAGGGACTATGGCTACACCTTC.